This T cell receptor beta chain was captured by sequencing in a study of control samples from healthy donors and cancer patients. Libraries were prepared by immunoSEQ multiplex PCR; TCRdb keeps only in-frame clonotypes and omits some of them. The profile covers 390,000 or so clones, with approximately 90% appearing a single time and over 5.5% taken by the ten largest. The CDR3 has 16 amino acids. Germline V gives CDR1 MDHEN, CDR2 SYDVKM. Trimming cost V 2 bases and J 7 bases, with 15 bases left between them. The gene calls are TRBV28 and TRBJ1-6; no clear D. The sequenced material came from PBMCs. The sequence came from a man in his forties with head and neck cancer. Written as DNA, the CDR3 is TGTGCCAGCAGTTTAGATACCGGACTGGGAAATTCACCCCTCCACTTT. This encodes CASSLDTGLGNSPLHF.